The 2 T cell receptor beta chains below were found in one sample sequenced in a study of early T cells in non-severe SARS-CoV-2 infection. TCRdb reprocessed the 5' RACE reads with MiXCR, giving one entry per CDR3 protein. This sample yields around 56,000 distinct CDR3 sequences, of which less than 9.5% are seen a single time; about 10% belongs to the top ten. Sequenced material: whole blood, taken at baseline. These receptors originate from an adult who was a healthcare worker with PCR-confirmed SARS-CoV-2 infection or an uninfected control (not recorded which).

This clonotype occurred many times. The chain is built from TRBV29-1 and TRBJ1-5, with 9 bases identical to TRBD1. Germline CDR1 SQVTM, CDR2 ANQGSEA. The junction had 5 bases not matched to a gene; V was cut back by 4 bases and J by 4 bases. There are 14 residues in the CDR3. CDR3 amino acids: CSVASGTGNQPQHF. The DNA for the CDR3 is TGCAGCGTTGCTTCCGGGACAGGGAATCAGCCCCAGCATTTT.

This chain links TRBV28 with TRBJ2-3; 8 bases agree with TRBD1. V shed 9 bases, J shed 4 bases, and the junction held 6 bases outside the gene matches. This CDR3 is built from 13 residues. CDR1 MDHEN and CDR2 SYDVKM come from the germline V gene. CDR3 amino acids: CASADRGPDTQYF. The CDR3 region has the DNA TGTGCCAGTGCTGACAGGGGCCCAGATACGCAGTATTTT.